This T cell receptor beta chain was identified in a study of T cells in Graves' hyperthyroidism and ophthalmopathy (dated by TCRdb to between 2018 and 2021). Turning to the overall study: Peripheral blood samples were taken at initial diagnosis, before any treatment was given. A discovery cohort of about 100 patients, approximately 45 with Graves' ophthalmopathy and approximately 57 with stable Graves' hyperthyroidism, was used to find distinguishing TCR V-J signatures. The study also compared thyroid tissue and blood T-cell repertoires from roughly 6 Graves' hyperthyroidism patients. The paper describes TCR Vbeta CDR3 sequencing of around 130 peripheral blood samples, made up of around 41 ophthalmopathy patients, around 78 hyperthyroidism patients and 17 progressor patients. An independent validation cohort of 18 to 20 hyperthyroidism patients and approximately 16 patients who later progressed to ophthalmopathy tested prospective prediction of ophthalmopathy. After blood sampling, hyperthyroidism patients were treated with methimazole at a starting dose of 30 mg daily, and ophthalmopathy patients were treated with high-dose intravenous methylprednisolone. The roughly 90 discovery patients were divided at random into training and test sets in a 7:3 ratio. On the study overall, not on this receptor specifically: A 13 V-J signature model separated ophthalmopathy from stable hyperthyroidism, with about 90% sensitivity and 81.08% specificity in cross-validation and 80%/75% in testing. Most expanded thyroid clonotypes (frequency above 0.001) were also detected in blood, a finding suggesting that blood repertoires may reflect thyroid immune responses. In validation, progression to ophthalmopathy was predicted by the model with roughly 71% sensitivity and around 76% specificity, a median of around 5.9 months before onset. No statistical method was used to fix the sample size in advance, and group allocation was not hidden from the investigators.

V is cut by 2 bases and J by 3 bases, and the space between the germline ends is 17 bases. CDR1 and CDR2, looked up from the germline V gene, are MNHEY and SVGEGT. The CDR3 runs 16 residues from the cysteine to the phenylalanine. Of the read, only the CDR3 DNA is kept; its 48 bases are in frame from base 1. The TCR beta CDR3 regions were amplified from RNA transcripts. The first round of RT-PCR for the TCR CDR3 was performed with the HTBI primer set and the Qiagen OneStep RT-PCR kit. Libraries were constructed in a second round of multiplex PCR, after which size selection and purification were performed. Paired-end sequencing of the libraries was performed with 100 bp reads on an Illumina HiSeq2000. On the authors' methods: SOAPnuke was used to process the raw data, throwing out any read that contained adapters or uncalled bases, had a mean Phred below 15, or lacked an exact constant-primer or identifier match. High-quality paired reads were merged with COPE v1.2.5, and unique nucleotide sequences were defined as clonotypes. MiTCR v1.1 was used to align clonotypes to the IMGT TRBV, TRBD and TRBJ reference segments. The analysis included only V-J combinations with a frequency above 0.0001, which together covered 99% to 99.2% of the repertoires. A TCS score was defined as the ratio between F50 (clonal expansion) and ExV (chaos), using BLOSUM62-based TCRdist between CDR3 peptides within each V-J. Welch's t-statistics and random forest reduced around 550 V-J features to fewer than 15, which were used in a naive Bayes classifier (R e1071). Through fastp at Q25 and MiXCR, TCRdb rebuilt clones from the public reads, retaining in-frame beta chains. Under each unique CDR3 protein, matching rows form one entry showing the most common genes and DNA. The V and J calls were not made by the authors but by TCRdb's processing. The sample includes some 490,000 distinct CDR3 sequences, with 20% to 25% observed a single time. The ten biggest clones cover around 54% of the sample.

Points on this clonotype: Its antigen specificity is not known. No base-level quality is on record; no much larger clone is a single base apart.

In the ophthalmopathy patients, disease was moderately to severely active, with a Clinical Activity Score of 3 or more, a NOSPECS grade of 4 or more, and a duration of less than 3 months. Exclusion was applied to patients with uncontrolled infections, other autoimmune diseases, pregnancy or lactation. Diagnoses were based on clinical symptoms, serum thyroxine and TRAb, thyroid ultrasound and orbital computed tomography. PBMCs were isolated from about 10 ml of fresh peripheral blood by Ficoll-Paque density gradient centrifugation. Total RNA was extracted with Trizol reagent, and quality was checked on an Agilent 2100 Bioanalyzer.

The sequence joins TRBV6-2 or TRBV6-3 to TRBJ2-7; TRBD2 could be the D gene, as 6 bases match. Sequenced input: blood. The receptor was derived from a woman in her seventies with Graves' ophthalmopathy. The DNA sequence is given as TGTGCCAGCAGTTACCGGGCTAGCCGGACTAACTACGAGCAGTACTTC. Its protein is CASSYRASRTNYEQYF.